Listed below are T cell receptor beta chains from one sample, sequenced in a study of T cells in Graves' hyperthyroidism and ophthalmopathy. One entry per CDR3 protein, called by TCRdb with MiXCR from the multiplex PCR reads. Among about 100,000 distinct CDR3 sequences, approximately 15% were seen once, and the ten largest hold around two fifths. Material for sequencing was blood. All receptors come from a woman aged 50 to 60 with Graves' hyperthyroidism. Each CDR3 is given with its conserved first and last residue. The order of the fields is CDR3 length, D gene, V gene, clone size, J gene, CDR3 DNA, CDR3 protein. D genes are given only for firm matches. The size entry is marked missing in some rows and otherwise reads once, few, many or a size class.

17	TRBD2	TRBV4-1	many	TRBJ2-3	TGCGCCAGCAGCCAAGATGGGGGCGGGAGGGCCTTGGATACGCAGTATTTT	CASSQDGGGRALDTQYF
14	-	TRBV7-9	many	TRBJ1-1	TGTGCCAGCACTACGAGGGTAGGGGACACTGAAGCTTTCTTT	CASTTRVGDTEAFF
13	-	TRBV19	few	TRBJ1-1	TGTGCCAGTAGTACCGGACGTGAATACTCAGCTTTCTTT	CASSTGREYSAFF
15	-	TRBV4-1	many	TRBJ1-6	TGCGCCAGCAGCCAAGAAGGGGCGGGGAATTCACCCCTCCACTTT	CASSQEGAGNSPLHF
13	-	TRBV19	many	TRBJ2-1	TGTGCCAGTAGTTGGGTCGTACTAAATGAGCAGTTCTTC	CASSWVVLNEQFF
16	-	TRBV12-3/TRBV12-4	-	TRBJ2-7	TGTGCCAGCAGTTTAGCTCCACCGCAACCCTACTACGAGCAGTACTTC	CASSLAPPQPYYEQYF
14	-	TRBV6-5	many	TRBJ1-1	TGTGCCAGCAGTTTCCCCGGGGTGAACACTGAAGCTTTCTTT	CASSFPGVNTEAFF
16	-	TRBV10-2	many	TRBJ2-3	TGCGCCAGCAGTGAAAGGACCCTAGGTAGCACAGATACGCAGTATTTT	CASSERTLGSTDTQYF
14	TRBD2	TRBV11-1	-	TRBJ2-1	TGTGCCAGCAGCTTAGGAAGCGGGAGCAATGAGCAGTTCTTC	CASSLGSGSNEQFF
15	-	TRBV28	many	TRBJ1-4	TGTGCCAGCAGTACCCCTGGGGCAACTAATGAAAAACTGTTTTTT	CASSTPGATNEKLFF
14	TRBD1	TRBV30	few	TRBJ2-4	TGTGCCTACGGACAGGGGGGATTCAAAAACATTCAGTACTTC	CAYGQGGFKNIQYF
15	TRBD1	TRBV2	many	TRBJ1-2	TGTGCCAGCAGGGCCGGGACAGGGGGATCCTATGGCTACACCTTC	CASRAGTGGSYGYTF